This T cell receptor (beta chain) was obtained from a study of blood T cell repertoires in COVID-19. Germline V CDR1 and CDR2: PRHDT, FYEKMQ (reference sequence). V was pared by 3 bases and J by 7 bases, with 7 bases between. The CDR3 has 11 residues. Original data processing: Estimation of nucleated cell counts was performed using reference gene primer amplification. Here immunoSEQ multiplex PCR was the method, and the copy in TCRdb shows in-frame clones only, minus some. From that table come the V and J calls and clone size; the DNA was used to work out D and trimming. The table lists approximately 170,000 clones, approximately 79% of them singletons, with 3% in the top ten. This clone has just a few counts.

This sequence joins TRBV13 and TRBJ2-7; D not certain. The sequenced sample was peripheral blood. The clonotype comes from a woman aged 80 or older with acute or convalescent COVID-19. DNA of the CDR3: TGTGCCAGCAGCTTCGTCGGTGAGCAGTACTTC. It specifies CASSFVGEQYF. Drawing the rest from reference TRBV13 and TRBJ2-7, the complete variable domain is AAGVIQSPRHLIKEKRETATLKCYPIPRHDTVYWYQQGPGQDPQFLISFYEKMQSDKGSIPDRFSAQQFSDYHSELNMSSLELGDSALYFCASSFVGEQYFGPGTRLTVT.